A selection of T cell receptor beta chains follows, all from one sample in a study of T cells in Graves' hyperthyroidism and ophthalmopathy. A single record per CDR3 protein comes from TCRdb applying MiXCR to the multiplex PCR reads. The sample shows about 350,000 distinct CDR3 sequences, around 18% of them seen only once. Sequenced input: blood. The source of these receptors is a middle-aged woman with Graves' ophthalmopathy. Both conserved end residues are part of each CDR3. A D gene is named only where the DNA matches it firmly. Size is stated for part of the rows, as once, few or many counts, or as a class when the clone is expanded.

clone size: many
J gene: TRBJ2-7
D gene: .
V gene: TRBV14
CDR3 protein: CASGPPVPDEQYF
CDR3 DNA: TGTGCCAGCGGCCCCCCAGTCCCCGACGAGCAGTACTTC

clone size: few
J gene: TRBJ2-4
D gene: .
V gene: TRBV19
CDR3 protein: CASSTTGFSKNIQYF
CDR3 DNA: TGTGCCAGTAGTACGACAGGCTTCTCCAAAAACATTCAGTACTTC

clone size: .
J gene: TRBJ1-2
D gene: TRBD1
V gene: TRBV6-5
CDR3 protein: CASSYPMGTDYGYSF
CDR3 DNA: TGTGCCAGCAGTTATCCAATGGGGACAGACTATGGCTACAGCTTC

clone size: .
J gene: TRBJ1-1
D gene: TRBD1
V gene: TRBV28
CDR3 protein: CASSSLGQKNTEAFF
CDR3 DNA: TGTGCCAGCAGTTCCCTGGGACAGAAGAACACTGAAGCTTTCTTT

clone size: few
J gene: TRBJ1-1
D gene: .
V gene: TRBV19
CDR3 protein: CASTDGSTEAFF
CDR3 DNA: TGTGCCAGTACCGACGGGAGCACTGAAGCTTTCTTT

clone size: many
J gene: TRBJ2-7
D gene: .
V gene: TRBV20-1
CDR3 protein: CSAREGTPSEQYF
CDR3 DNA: TGCAGTGCTAGAGAAGGGACTCCGTCCGAGCAGTACTTC

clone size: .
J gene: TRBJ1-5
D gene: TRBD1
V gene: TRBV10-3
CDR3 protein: CAISDRDLAPQHF
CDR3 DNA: TGTGCCATCAGCGACAGGGATTTGGCGCCCCAGCATTTT

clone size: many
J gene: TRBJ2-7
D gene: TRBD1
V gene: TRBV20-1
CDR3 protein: CSAREFGQGDHEQYF
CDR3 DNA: TGCAGTGCTAGAGAGTTCGGACAGGGGGACCACGAGCAGTACTTC

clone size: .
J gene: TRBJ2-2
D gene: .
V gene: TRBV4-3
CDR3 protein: CASSQVEGGELFF
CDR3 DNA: TGCGCCAGCAGCCAAGTTGAGGGGGGGGAGCTGTTTTTT

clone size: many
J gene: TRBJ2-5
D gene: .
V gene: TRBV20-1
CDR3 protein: CSGHRQETQYF
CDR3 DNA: TGCAGTGGACATCGGCAAGAGACCCAGTACTTC

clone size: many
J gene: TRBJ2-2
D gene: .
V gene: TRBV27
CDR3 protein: CASSLSPGQLANTGELFF
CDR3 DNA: TGTGCCAGCAGTTTATCCCCGGGTCAATTAGCGAACACCGGGGAGCTGTTTTTT

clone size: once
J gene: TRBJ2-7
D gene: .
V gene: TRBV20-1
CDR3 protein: CSARGTGERIYGQYF
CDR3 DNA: TGCAGTGCTAGAGGCACTGGCGAGAGGATATACGGGCAGTACTTC

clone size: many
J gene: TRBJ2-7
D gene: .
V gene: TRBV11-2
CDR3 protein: CASSLGSVYEQYF
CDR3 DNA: TGTGCCAGCAGCTTAGGGTCTGTCTACGAGCAGTACTTC

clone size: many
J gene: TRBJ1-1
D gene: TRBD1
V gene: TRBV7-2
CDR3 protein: CASKKGTGQNTEAFF
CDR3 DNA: TGTGCCAGCAAAAAGGGGACAGGCCAAAACACTGAAGCTTTCTTT

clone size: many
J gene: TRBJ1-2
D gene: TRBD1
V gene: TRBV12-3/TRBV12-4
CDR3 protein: CASSSTGTGYGYTF
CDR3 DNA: TGTGCCAGCAGTAGTACCGGGACAGGATATGGCTACACCTTC

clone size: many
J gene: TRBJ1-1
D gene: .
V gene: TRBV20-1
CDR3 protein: CSARRQHTEAFF
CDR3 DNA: TGCAGTGCTCGGCGGCAGCACACTGAAGCTTTCTTT

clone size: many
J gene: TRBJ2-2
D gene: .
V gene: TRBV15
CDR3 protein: CATSREQGAGGFTGELFF
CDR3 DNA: TGTGCCACCAGCAGAGAACAGGGGGCGGGGGGATTTACCGGGGAGCTGTTTTTT

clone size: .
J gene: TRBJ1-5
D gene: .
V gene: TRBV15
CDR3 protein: CATSRGAGRVQPQHF
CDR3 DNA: TGTGCCACCAGCAGAGGGGCAGGAAGGGTTCAGCCCCAGCATTTT

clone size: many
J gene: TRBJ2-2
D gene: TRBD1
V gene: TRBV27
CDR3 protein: CASSRTGAGELFF
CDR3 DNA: TGTGCCAGCAGTCGGACAGGGGCCGGGGAGCTGTTTTTT

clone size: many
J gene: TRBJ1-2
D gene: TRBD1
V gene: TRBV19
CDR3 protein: CASSIRGDSGGYTF
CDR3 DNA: TGTGCCAGTAGTATCCGAGGGGACAGCGGCGGCTACACCTTC

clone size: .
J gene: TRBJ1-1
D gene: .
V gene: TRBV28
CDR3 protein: CASSLIRDGTEAFF
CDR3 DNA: TGTGCCAGCAGTTTAATCCGGGACGGCACTGAAGCTTTCTTT

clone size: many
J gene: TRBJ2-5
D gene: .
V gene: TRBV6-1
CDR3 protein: CASTPGLDKETQYF
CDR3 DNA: TGTGCCAGCACCCCCGGGTTGGATAAAGAGACCCAGTACTTC

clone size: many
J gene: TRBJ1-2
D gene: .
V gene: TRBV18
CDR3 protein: CASSPRGSTTGYTF
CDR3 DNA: TGTGCCAGCTCACCGCGAGGGAGCACTACTGGCTACACCTTC

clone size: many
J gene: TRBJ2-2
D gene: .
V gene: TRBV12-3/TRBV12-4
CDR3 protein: CASSPSGGTITGELFF
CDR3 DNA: TGTGCCAGCAGTCCCTCCGGGGGGACAATCACCGGGGAGCTGTTTTTT

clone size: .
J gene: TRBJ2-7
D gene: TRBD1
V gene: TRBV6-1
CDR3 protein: CASSGFGTGGTYEQYF
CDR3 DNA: TGTGCCAGCAGTGGCTTCGGGACAGGGGGCACCTACGAGCAGTACTTC

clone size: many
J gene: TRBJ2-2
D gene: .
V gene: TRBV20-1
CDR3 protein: CSASPGGRTGELFF
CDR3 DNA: TGCAGTGCTAGTCCCGGGGGTAGGACCGGGGAGCTGTTTTTT

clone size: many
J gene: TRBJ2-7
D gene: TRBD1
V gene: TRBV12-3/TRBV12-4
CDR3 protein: CASSLVGTGIYEQYF
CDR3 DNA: TGTGCCAGCAGTTTAGTGGGGACAGGGATTTACGAGCAGTACTTC

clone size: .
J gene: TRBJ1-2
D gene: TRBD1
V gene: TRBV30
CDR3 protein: CAWSGDRGPGYTF
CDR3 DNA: TGTGCCTGGAGTGGGGACAGGGGGCCTGGCTACACCTTC

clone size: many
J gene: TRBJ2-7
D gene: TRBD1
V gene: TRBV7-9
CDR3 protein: CASSLPGGTYEQYF
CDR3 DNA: TGTGCCAGCAGCTTGCCAGGGGGCACCTACGAGCAGTACTTC

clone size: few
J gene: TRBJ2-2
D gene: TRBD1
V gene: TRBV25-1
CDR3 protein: CASSPAGQGAFGELFF
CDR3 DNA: TGTGCCAGCAGCCCAGCGGGACAGGGGGCCTTCGGGGAGCTGTTTTTT

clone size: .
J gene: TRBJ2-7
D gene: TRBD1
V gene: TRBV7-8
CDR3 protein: CASSSRTGAGEQYF
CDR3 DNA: TGTGCCAGCAGCTCGAGGACAGGGGCGGGCGAGCAGTACTTC

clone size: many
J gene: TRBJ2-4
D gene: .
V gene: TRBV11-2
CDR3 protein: CASSLGGAMGDIQYF
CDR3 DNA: TGTGCCAGCAGCTTAGGGGGGGCTATGGGGGACATTCAGTACTTC

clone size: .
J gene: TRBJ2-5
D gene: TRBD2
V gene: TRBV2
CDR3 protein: CASSEPILREGFQETQYF
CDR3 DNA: TGTGCCAGCAGTGAACCTATTTTGCGGGAGGGCTTCCAAGAGACCCAGTACTTC

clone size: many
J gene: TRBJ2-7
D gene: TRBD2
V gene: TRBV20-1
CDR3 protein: CSVGGGRGYEQYF
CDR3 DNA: TGCAGTGTGGGGGGGGGACGTGGGTACGAGCAGTACTTC

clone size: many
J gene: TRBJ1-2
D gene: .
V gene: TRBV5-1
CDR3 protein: CASSLGPQGAIGYTF
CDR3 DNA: TGCGCCAGCAGCTTGGGACCTCAGGGCGCTATTGGCTACACCTTC

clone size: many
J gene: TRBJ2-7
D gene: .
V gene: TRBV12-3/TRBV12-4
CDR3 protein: CASTLSGRGQVNYEQYF
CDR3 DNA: TGTGCCAGCACCCTGAGCGGGAGAGGACAGGTTAACTACGAGCAGTACTTC